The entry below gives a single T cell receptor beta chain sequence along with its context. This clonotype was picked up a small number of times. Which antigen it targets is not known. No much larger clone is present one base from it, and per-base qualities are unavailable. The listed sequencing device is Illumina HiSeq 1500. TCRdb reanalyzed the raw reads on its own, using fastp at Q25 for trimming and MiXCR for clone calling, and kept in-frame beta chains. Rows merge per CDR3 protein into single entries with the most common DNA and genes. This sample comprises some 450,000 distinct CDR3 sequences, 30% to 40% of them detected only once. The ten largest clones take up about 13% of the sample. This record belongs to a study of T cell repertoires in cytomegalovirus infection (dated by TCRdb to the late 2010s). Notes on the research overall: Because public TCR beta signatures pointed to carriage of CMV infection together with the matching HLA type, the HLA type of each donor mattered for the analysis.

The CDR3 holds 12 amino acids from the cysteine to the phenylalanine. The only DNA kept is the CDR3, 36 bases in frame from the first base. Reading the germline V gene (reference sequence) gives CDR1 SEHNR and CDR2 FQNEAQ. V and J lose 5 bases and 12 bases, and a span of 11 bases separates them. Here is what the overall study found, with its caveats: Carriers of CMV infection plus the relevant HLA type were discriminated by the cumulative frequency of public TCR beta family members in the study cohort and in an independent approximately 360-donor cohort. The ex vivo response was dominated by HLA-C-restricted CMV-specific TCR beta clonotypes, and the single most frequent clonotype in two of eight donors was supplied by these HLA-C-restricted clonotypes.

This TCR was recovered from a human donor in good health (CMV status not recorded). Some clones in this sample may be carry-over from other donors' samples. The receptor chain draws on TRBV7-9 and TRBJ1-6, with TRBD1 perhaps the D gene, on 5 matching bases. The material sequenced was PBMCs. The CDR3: CASSPTQGPLHF. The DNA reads TGTGCCAGCAGCCCTACGCAGGGACCCCTCCACTTT. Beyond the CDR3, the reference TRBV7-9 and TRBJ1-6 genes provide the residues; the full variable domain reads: DTGVSQNPRHKITKRGQNVTFRCDPISEHNRLYWYRQTLGQGPEFLTYFQNEAQLEKSRLLSDRFSAERPKGSFSTLEIQRTEQGDSAMYLCASSPTQGPLHFGNGTRLTVT.